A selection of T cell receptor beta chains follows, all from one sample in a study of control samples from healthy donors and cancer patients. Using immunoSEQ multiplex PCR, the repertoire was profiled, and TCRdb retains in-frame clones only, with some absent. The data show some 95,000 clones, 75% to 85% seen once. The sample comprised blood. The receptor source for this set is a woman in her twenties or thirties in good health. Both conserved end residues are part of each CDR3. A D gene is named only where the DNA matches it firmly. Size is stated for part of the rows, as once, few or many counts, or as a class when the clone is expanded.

TGTGCCACCAGCAGAGAGGAGGGTCTTGTAGAGATCACAGATACGCAGTATTTT	CATSREEGLVEITDTQYF	NA	TRBJ2-3	NA	TRBV15
TGCGCCAGCAGCTCTGGGGGGACAGAATACAATGAGCAGTTCTTC	CASSSGGTEYNEQFF	NA	TRBJ2-1	NA	TRBV5-1
TGTGCCAGCAGTATGACAGGGACCTCCTACGAGCAGTACTTC	CASSMTGTSYEQYF	TRBD1	TRBJ2-7	NA	TRBV6-5
TGTGCCAGCAGCTTAGGGAGGGGTGAGACCCAGTACTTC	CASSLGRGETQYF	NA	TRBJ2-5	NA	TRBV7-2
TGTGCCATCAGTCAGGATAGCACAGATACGCAGTATTTT	CAISQDSTDTQYF	NA	TRBJ2-3	once	TRBV10-3
TGTGCCAGCAGTTACTTAGGGAACTATGGCTACACCTTC	CASSYLGNYGYTF	NA	TRBJ1-2	NA	TRBV6-6
TGCGCCAGCAGTCAAGGAGCAGGGCCAAGCTCCTACGAGCAGTACTTC	CASSQGAGPSSYEQYF	NA	TRBJ2-7	NA	TRBV23-1
TGTGCCAGCAGTGAACTGTCCGGGGGGAGCACAGATACGCAGTATTTT	CASSELSGGSTDTQYF	TRBD2	TRBJ2-3	NA	TRBV6-1
TGCGCCAGCAGCCAAGATCTGGGCAGTATATCGGGAAACACCATATATTTT	CASSQDLGSISGNTIYF	NA	TRBJ1-3	NA	TRBV4-3
TGTGCCAGTAGTATAGTAGTGGGCACTGAAGCTTTCTTT	CASSIVVGTEAFF	NA	TRBJ1-1	NA	TRBV19
TGTGCCAGCAGCTTAGAGCTAGCGCGCAACAGTGAGCAGTTCTTC	CASSLELARNSEQFF	NA	TRBJ2-1	NA	TRBV7-6
TGCGCCAGCAGCTTGGCGGGGGGGTCCTACGAGCAGTACTTC	CASSLAGGSYEQYF	TRBD2	TRBJ2-7	NA	TRBV5-1
TGTGCCAGCAGCGTAGATGGGTTGTCCCGGGGGACCCAGTACTTC	CASSVDGLSRGTQYF	NA	TRBJ2-5	NA	TRBV9
TGCGCCAGCAGCCTGGCAGGGCGGGGGAACACTGAAGCTTTCTTT	CASSLAGRGNTEAFF	NA	TRBJ1-1	NA	TRBV4-3
TGTGCCAGCAGCCCAAATCTAGCGGGGGGGCCGCTAGATACGCAGTATTTT	CASSPNLAGGPLDTQYF	TRBD2	TRBJ2-3	NA	TRBV9
TGTGCCAGCAGTGACGGGGCAGTGAACTCCTACGAGCAGTACTTC	CASSDGAVNSYEQYF	NA	TRBJ2-7	NA	TRBV25-1
TGTGCCACCAGCAGAGGAGGACAGATCTACGAGCAGTACTTC	CATSRGGQIYEQYF	NA	TRBJ2-7	few	TRBV15
TGTGCCAGCGAGACGGGGGATAGCAATCAGCCCCAGCATTTT	CASETGDSNQPQHF	NA	TRBJ1-5	NA	TRBV5-5
TGTGCCAGCAGCTTAAGGGGAGGGGTAGGAGATACGCAGTATTTT	CASSLRGGVGDTQYF	TRBD2	TRBJ2-3	once	TRBV7-2
TGTGCCAGCAGTCGAGGGACAGTCCTCACAGATACGCAGTATTTT	CASSRGTVLTDTQYF	TRBD1	TRBJ2-3	NA	TRBV11-3
TGTGCCACCAGCAGGGAAGGACAGCTGAACACTGAAGCTTTCTTT	CATSREGQLNTEAFF	NA	TRBJ1-1	NA	TRBV15
TGTGCCAGCAGCGAGACAGGGGATGTCGATGAGCAGTTCTTC	CASSETGDVDEQFF	TRBD1	TRBJ2-1	few	TRBV11-2
TGCGCCAGCAGGCGGAACAGGGACACTGAAGCTTTCTTT	CASRRNRDTEAFF	NA	TRBJ1-1	NA	TRBV10-2
TGTGCCAGCAGTTTCAGGCGGAACACCGGGGAGCTGTTTTTT	CASSFRRNTGELFF	NA	TRBJ2-2	NA	TRBV27
TGTGCCAGCAGCTTAGCAGGATGGACCCTTGGAGAGCAGTACTTC	CASSLAGWTLGEQYF	NA	TRBJ2-7	NA	TRBV11-2
TGTGCCAGCAATGAATATGGCTACACCTTC	CASNEYGYTF	NA	TRBJ1-2	NA	TRBV6-1
TGTGCCTGGAGTGTAGACCCAGCGGGGGGGCTTTTAGATGAGCAGTTCTTC	CAWSVDPAGGLLDEQFF	TRBD2	TRBJ2-1	NA	TRBV30
TGTGCTAGTGGTTTTGGGGGGCGGACTGAAGCTTTCTTT	CASGFGGRTEAFF	NA	TRBJ1-1	NA	TRBV12-5
TGTGCCAGCAGCGACAGGGGGCACTCTGGGGCCAACGTCCTGACTTTC	CASSDRGHSGANVLTF	TRBD1	TRBJ2-6	once	TRBV6-2/TRBV6-3
TGTGCCAGCAGCACTTTTTTGGGGGTAACTGAAGCTTTCTTT	CASSTFLGVTEAFF	NA	TRBJ1-1	NA	TRBV7-2
TGTGCCAGCAGCCCCTTCGAGGGGATCCCTAATGAAAAACTGTTTTTT	CASSPFEGIPNEKLFF	NA	TRBJ1-4	NA	TRBV7-8
TGTGCCAGCAGCCTGACACCTAGCACAGATACGCAGTATTTT	CASSLTPSTDTQYF	NA	TRBJ2-3	NA	TRBV6-5
TGTGCCATCAGTGAGCGCAGCTCCTACGAGCAGTACTTC	CAISERSSYEQYF	NA	TRBJ2-7	NA	TRBV10-3
TGTGCCTGGAGGGCGGTCAAGGGGCCACGCTACGAGCAGTACTTC	CAWRAVKGPRYEQYF	NA	TRBJ2-7	once	TRBV30
TGTGCCAGCAGCTTAGGGGACAGGGTGTCGGAAGAGACCCAGTACTTC	CASSLGDRVSEETQYF	TRBD1	TRBJ2-5	once	TRBV7-2
TGTGCCAGTAGTATAGGTCGGGAATACGAGCAGTACTTC	CASSIGREYEQYF	NA	TRBJ2-7	NA	TRBV19
TGTGCCACCAGCTCCGCAGGGGCGGTAGCAGATACGCAGTATTTT	CATSSAGAVADTQYF	NA	TRBJ2-3	few	TRBV15
TGTGCCAGCTCGACTGCTAATATGGGGCTTGGCTATGGCTACACCTTC	CASSTANMGLGYGYTF	NA	TRBJ1-2	NA	TRBV7-2
TGTGCCAGCAAACTGGATAGCAATCAGCCCCAGCATTTT	CASKLDSNQPQHF	NA	TRBJ1-5	once	TRBV6-7
TGTGCCAGCACCCAAAGCAGGGTACAGCCCCAGCATTTT	CASTQSRVQPQHF	NA	TRBJ1-5	NA	TRBV6-5
TGTGCCAGCAGCGAAAACAGTGAACGCACCGGGGAGCTGTTTTTT	CASSENSERTGELFF	NA	TRBJ2-2	NA	TRBV7-3
TGTGCCAGCAGTTGGACGGTGACGCCGATTCTCTATGGCTACACCTTC	CASSWTVTPILYGYTF	NA	TRBJ1-2	NA	TRBV27
TGTGCCAGCAGCCTCCGAGATGGGGTAGGAGAGACCCAGTACTTC	CASSLRDGVGETQYF	NA	TRBJ2-5	few	TRBV9
TGTGCCAGTAAACCCCTCGGGGGATCCTACAATGAGCAGTTCTTC	CASKPLGGSYNEQFF	NA	TRBJ2-1	few	TRBV27
TGTGCCAGCAGTTATCTTATCGGCAGACTATGTGAAGCTTTCTTT	CASSYLIGRLCEAFF	NA	TRBJ1-1	NA	TRBV6-9
TGCGCCAGCAGCGGGACTAGCGGGGGGGCACGAGATACGCAGTATTTT	CASSGTSGGARDTQYF	TRBD2	TRBJ2-3	NA	TRBV5-1
TGTGCCAGCAGCTCAACCGGGACAGGGGGCGGCTACACCTTC	CASSSTGTGGGYTF	TRBD1	TRBJ1-2	few	TRBV11-2